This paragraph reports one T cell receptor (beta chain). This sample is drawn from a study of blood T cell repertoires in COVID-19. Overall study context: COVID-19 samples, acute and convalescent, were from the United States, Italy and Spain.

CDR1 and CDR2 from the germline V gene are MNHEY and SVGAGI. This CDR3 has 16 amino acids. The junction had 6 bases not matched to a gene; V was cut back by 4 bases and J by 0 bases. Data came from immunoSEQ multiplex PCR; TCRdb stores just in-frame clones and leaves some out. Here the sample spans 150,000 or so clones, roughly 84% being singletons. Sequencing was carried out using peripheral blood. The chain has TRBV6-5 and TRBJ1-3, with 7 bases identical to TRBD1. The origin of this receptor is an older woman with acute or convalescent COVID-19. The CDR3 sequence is CASSLRTGTSGNTIYF. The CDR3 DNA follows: TGTGCCAGCAGTTTGCGGACAGGAACCTCTGGAAACACCATATATTTT.